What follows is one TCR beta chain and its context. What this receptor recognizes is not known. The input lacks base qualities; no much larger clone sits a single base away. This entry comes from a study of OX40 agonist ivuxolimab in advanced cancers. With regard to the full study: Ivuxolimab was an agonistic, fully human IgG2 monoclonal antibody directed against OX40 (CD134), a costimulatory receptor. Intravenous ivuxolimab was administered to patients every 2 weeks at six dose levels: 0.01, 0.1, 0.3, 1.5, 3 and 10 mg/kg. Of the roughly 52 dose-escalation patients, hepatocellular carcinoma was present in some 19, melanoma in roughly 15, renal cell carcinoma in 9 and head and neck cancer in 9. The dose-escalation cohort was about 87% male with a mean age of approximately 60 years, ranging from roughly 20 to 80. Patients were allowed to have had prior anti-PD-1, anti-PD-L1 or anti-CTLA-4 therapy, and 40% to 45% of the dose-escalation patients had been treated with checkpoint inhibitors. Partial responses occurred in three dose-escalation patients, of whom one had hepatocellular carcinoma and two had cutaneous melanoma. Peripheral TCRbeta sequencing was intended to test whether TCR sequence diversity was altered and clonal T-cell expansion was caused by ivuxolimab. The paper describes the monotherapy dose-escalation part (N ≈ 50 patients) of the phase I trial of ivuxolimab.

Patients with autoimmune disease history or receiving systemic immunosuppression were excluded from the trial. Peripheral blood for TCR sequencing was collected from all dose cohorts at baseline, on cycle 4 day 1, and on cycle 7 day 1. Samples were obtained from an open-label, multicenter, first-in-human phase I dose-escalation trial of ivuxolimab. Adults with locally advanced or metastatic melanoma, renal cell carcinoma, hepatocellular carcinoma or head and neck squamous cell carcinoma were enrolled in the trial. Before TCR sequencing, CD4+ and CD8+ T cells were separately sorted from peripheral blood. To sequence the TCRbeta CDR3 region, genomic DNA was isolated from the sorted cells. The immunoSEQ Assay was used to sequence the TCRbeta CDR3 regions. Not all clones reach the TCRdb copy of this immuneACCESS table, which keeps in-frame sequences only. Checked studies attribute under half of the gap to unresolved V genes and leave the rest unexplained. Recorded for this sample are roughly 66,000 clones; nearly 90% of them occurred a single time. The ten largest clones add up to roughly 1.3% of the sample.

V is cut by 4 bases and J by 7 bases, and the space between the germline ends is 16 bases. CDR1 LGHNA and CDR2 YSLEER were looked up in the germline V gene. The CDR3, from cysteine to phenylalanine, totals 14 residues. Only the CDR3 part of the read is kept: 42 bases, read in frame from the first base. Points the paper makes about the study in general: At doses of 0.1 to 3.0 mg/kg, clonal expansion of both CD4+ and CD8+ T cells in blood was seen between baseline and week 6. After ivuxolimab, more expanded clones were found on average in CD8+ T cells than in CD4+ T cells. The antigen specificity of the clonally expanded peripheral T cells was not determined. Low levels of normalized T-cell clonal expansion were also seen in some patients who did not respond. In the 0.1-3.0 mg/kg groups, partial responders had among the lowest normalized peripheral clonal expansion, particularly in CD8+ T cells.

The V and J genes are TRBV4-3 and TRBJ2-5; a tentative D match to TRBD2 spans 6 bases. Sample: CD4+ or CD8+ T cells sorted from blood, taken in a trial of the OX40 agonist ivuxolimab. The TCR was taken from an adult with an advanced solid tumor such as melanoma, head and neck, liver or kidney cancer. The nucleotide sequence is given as TGCGCCAGCAGCCCGGGGGTTAGCCGAGGGACCCAGTACTTC. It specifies CASSPGVSRGTQYF.